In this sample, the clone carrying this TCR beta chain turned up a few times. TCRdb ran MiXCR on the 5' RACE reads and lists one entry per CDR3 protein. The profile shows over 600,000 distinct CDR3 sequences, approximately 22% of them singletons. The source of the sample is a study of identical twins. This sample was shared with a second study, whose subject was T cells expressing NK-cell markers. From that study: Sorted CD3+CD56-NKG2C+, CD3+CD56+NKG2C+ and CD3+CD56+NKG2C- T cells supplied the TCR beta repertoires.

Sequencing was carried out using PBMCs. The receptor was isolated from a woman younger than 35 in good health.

The CDR3 nucleotides are TGTGCCACCAGCAGTACGCGGGGGACTAGCGGGATAGAGACCCAGTACTTC. Amino acid sequence: CATSSTRGTSGIETQYF. This sequence joins TRBV15 and TRBJ2-5; 13 bases are a match to TRBD2. Germline-derived CDR1 and CDR2 are LNHNV and YYDKDF (reference sequence). This CDR3 contains 17 residues. The V segment lost 3 bases and the J segment 4 bases; nucleotides outside the gene matches: 8.